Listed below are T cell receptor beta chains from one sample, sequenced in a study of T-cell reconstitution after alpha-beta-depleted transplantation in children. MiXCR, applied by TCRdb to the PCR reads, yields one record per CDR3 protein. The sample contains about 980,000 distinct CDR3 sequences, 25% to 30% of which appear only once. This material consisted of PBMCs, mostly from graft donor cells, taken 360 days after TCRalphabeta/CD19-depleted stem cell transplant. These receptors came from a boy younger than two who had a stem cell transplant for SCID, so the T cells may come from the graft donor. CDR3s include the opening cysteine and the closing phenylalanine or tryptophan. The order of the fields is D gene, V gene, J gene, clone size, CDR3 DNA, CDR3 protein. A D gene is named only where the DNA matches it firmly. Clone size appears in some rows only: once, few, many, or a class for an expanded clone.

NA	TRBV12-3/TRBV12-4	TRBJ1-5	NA	TGTGCCAGCAAAGGGGGGCCCGGCAATCAGCCCCAGCATTTT	CASKGGPGNQPQHF
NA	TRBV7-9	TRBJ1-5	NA	TGTGCCAGCAGCTTAAGGGACCCTTCTGCGCCCCAGCATTTT	CASSLRDPSAPQHF
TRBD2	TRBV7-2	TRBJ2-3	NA	TGTGCCAGCAGCTTTAGGAGCGGGACCCTCACAGATACGCAGTATTTT	CASSFRSGTLTDTQYF
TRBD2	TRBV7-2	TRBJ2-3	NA	TGTGCCAGCAGCTTACCCGCTAGCGGGGGACCCGCGAGCGATACGCAGTATTTT	CASSLPASGGPASDTQYF
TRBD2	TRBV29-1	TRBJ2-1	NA	TGCAGCGTTGGGCCTAGCGGGGGGCCGTACAATGAGCAGTTCTTC	CSVGPSGGPYNEQFF
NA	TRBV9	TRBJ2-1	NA	TGTGCCAGCAGCGTATTGGGGGGAGGATACAATGAGCAGTTCTTC	CASSVLGGGYNEQFF
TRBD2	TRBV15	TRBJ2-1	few	TGTGCCACCAGCAGAGATCACACTAGCGGGGGAACGGGCAATGAGCAGTTCTTC	CATSRDHTSGGTGNEQFF
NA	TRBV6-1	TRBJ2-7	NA	TGTGCCAGCAGCTGGACAGGGAGGGACTACGAGCAGTACTTC	CASSWTGRDYEQYF
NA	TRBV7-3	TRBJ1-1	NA	TGTGCCAGCAGCTCGTTCACCATGTCAGGGGTAAACACTGAAGCTTTCTTT	CASSSFTMSGVNTEAFF
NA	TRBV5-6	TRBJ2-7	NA	TGTGCCAGCAGCTTGGGCTCCGGGGCGTTTGAGCAGTACTTC	CASSLGSGAFEQYF
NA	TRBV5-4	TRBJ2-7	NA	TGTGCCAGCAGCTTGGATCCCAGGGTGAACTACGAGCAGTACTTC	CASSLDPRVNYEQYF
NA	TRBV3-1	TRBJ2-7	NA	TGTGCCAGCAGCCAGGTGTGGGGCCTCTCCTACGAGCAGTACTTC	CASSQVWGLSYEQYF
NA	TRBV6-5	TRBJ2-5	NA	TGTGCCAGCAGTTACGTAGAGCAGGAGACCCAGTACTTC	CASSYVEQETQYF
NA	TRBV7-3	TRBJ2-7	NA	TGTGCCAGCAGCCCCCACGCGCCAGGGTACGAGCAGTACTTC	CASSPHAPGYEQYF
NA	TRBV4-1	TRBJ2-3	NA	TGCGCCAGCAGCCAAGATGCAGGCACAGATACGCAGTATTTT	CASSQDAGTDTQYF
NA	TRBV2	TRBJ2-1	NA	TGTGCCAGCAAATCTACCTACAATGAGCAGTTCTTC	CASKSTYNEQFF
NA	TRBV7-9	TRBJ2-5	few	TGTGCCAGCAGCGCCATTGGTACCGAATGGGAGACCCAGTACTTC	CASSAIGTEWETQYF
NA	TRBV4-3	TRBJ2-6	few	TGCGCCAGCAGCCAAGACCCGAACTCTGGGGCCAACGTCCTGACTTTC	CASSQDPNSGANVLTF
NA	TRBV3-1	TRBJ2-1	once	TGTGCCAGCAGCCAAGATCGGGTTAGGGTCAATGAGCAGTTCTTC	CASSQDRVRVNEQFF
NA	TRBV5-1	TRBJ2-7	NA	TGCGCCAGCAGCTTATTCGGCAGATTCTACGAGCAGTACTTC	CASSLFGRFYEQYF
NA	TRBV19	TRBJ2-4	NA	TGTGCCAGTAGTATTGGGTTTCGGGCCAAAAACATTCAGTACTTC	CASSIGFRAKNIQYF
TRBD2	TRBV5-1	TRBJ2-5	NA	TGCGCCAGCAGCCCCCCGGGACTAGCGGGGGCCAGTCGGGAGACCCAGTACTTC	CASSPPGLAGASRETQYF
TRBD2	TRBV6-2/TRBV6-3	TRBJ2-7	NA	TGTGCCAGCAGCTGGACTAGCGGGGGGGCCCGGTACGAGCAGTACTTC	CASSWTSGGARYEQYF
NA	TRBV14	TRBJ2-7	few	TGTGCCAGCAGCTCGAACAAGCTTATCGGGCAGTACTTC	CASSSNKLIGQYF
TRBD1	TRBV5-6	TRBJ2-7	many	TGTGCCAGCAGCTTGCCGGGACAGGAAACCAAGCAGTACTTC	CASSLPGQETKQYF
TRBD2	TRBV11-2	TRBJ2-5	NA	TGTGCCAGCAGCTTTACTAGCGGGGGGGCCTCAGAGACCCAGTACTTC	CASSFTSGGASETQYF
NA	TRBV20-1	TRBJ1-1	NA	TGCAGTGCTAGAGATCAGGGGAGATCGACTGAAGCTTTCTTT	CSARDQGRSTEAFF
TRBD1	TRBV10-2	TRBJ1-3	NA	TGCGCCAGCTCCCAGGGGGTCGGAAACACCATATATTTT	CASSQGVGNTIYF
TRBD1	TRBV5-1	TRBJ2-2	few	TGCGCCAGCAGCACAGGGGAATTGTCCGGGGAGCTGTTTTTT	CASSTGELSGELFF
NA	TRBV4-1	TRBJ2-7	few	TGCGCCAGCAGCCAAGATGTTCTGGCTTACGAGCAGTACTTC	CASSQDVLAYEQYF
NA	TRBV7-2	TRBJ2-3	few	TGTGCCAGCAGCTCCCTGCCGCACACAGATACGCAGTATTTT	CASSSLPHTDTQYF
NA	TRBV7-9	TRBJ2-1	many	TGTGCCAGCAGCTTCTATGTAGCCTCCTACAATGAGCAGTTCTTC	CASSFYVASYNEQFF
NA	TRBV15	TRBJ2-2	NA	TGTGCCACTAGAAGGGATATGAGGACCGGGGAGCTGTTTTTT	CATRRDMRTGELFF
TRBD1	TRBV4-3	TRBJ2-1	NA	TGCGCCAGCAGCCAGGGAACCGGGACAGGGAGGACCTACAATGAGCAGTTCTTC	CASSQGTGTGRTYNEQFF
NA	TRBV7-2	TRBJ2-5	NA	TGTGCCAGCACCATCATTAGTAGTCGGGGGCACGGGACCCAGTACTTC	CASTIISSRGHGTQYF
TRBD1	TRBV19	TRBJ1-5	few	TGTGCCAGTAAGCGACAGGGGACTCAGCCCCAGCATTTT	CASKRQGTQPQHF
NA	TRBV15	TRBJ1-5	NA	TGTGCCACCAGCAGAGAGGCGAGCAATCAGCCCCAGCATTTT	CATSREASNQPQHF
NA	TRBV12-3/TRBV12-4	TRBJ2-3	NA	TGTGCCAGCAGTGTCAGGGGAGGTGGCACAGATACGCAGTATTTT	CASSVRGGGTDTQYF
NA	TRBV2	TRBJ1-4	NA	TGTGCCAGCAGGTGGGAGGGGTCGGAAAAACTGTTTTTT	CASRWEGSEKLFF
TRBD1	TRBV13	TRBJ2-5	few	TGTGCCAGCAGCTTCACCCCTCGGACAGGGTGGGAAGAGACCCAGTACTTC	CASSFTPRTGWEETQYF
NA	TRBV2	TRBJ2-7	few	TGTGCCAGCAGATCGGGACGAGGCGCCTACGAGCAGTACTTC	CASRSGRGAYEQYF
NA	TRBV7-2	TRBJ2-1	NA	TGTGCCAGCAGCTTAGTTGGCGGATTAAACAATGAGCAGTTCTTC	CASSLVGGLNNEQFF
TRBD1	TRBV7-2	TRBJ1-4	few	TGTGCCAGCAGCTTAGGGGTGGACAGGGAAGGCGGTGAAAAACTGTTTTTT	CASSLGVDREGGEKLFF
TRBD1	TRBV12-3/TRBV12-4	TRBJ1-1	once	TGTGCCAGCAGACTGACAGGGCCTGGGAACACTGAAGCTTTCTTT	CASRLTGPGNTEAFF
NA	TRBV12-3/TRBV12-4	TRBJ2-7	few	TGTGCCAGCAGTTTAATTCGTGGTGTGACCTACGAGCAGTACTTC	CASSLIRGVTYEQYF
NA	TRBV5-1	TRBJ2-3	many	TGTGCCAGCAGTTCCGGGACTCTCACAGATACGCAGTATTTT	CASSSGTLTDTQYF
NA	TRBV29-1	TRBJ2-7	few	TGCAGCGTTCGGGGATTGGGTGAGCAGTACTTC	CSVRGLGEQYF
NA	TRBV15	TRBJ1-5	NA	TGTGCCACCAGCAGAGCACTAAGCAATCAGCCCCAGCATTTT	CATSRALSNQPQHF
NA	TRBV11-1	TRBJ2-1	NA	TGTGCCAGCAGCTTCCTGACAACCTACAATGAGCAGTTCTTC	CASSFLTTYNEQFF
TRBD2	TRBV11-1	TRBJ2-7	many	TGTGCCAGCAGCCACCGACTAGCGGGGGGCCTACTTACGGACTACGAGCAGTACTTC	CASSHRLAGGLLTDYEQYF
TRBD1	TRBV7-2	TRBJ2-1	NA	TGTGCCAGCAGCCCTTGGACAGGGAGAGATGAGCAGTTCTTC	CASSPWTGRDEQFF
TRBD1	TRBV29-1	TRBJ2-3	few	TGCAGCGTTGAAAAGGGACAGGGAATGGGGCTGCAGTATTTT	CSVEKGQGMGLQYF
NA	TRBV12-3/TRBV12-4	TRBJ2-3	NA	TGTGCCAGCAGCCCCAATAGCAGGGTCACAGATACGCAGTATTTT	CASSPNSRVTDTQYF
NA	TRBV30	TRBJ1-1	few	TGTGCCTGGAGTGCCAGGCTGAACACTGAAGCTTTCTTT	CAWSARLNTEAFF
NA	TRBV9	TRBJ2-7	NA	TGTGCCAGCAGCCTACGGGCCGGTGTTTACGAGCAGTACTTC	CASSLRAGVYEQYF
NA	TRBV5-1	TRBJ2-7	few	TGCGCCAGCAGACTACAGGGTTCCTCCTACGAGCAGTACTTC	CASRLQGSSYEQYF